This T cell receptor (beta chain) comes out of a study of shared clonotypes between healthy human individuals. Study results and caveats: Clonotype sharing among donors was thought likely to change with sequencing depth. In the sorted subsets, rarefaction showed sequencing was incomplete despite large depth.

Germline values: CDR1 SGHVS, CDR2 FNYEAQ. The CDR3 has 15 amino acids. Unmatched junction bases numbered 5, after V lost 3 bases and J lost 2 bases. As originally analysed: Because ImmunoSEQ provided only junction sequences with no quality scores, the filtering differed. Some clones are missing from TCRdb's copy, which holds only in-frame ones; the method was immunoSEQ multiplex PCR. The V and J calls and clone size are taken from that table; D and trimming were inferred from the DNA. The sample includes about 680,000 clones, about 90% of them seen just once. Comment on this clone: Its cognate antigen is unknown.

Selected positively for CCR7 and CD45RO-negative, naive CD8 cells excluded terminally differentiated effector memory CD45RA+ cells. All donors qualified as healthy HIV-negative adults and had experienced no recent acute infections or vaccinations. The receptor was isolated from a man aged 25-45 years in good health. The chain carries TRBV7-6 and TRBJ2-7, with 9 bases fitting TRBD1. The sequenced material came from naive CD8+ T cells sorted from blood. As DNA, the CDR3 is TGTGCCAGCAGCTTCATCCGGGACAGGGCCTACGAGCAGTACTTC. The encoded protein is CASSFIRDRAYEQYF.